A single sample is the source of the 10 T cell receptor beta chains below, sequenced in a study of blood T cell repertoires in COVID-19. TCRdb's copy holds only in-frame clones and misses some; the assay was immunoSEQ multiplex PCR. The sample lists about 120,000 clones; about 80% were seen once. Sequencing input: peripheral blood. Every receptor here comes from a man in his 70s with active or convalescent COVID-19.

The chain links TRBV3-1 (or the pseudogene TRBV3-2) to TRBJ1-1; D might be TRBD1 (5 bases). Germline V gives CDR1 LGHDT, CDR2 YNNKEL (reference sequence). The CDR3 is 14 residues long. The V end lost 4 bases, the J end lost 0 bases, and 9 bases lay between the germline ends. CDR3 coding DNA: TGTGCCAGCAGCCTACAGACAGTGAACACTGAAGCTTTCTTT. Translation gives CASSLQTVNTEAFF.

The chain couples TRBV5-1 to TRBJ2-6; no clear D. The germline V gene encodes CDR1 SGHRS and CDR2 YFSETQ. V was clipped by 5 bases and J by 0 bases, with 6 bases between them. This CDR3 has 14 residues. DNA for the CDR3: TGCGCCAGCAGGAACTTCTCTGGGGCCAACGTCCTGACTTTC. Its translation: CASRNFSGANVLTF. Full variable domain (rest looked up from reference TRBV5-1 and TRBJ2-6): KAGVTQTPRYLIKTRGQQVTLSCSPISGHRSVSWYQQTPGQGLQFLFEYFSETQRNKGNFPGRFSGRQFSNSRSEMNVSTLELGDSALYLCASRNFSGANVLTFGAGSRLTVL.

The V gene is TRBV7-6, the J gene TRBJ2-7; TRBD2 matches at 7 bases. The CDR3 totals 14 residues. CDR1 SGHVS and CDR2 FNYEAQ come from the germline V gene. The V gene end was trimmed by 3 bases and the J gene end by 1 base; junction bases not matched to a gene: 3. The CDR3: CASSLGRGSYEQYF. Here the CDR3 DNA reads TGTGCCAGCAGCTTGGGGCGGGGGTCCTACGAGCAGTACTTC.

The chain combines TRBV6-5 with TRBJ1-1, with 8 positions matching TRBD1. CDR1 MNHEY and CDR2 SVGAGI come from the germline V gene. The CDR3 length is 16 residues. J was trimmed by 6 bases and V by 0 bases; bases with no gene match: 9. Here the CDR3 reads CASSYSGTGGYAEAFF. In DNA, the CDR3 is TGTGCCAGCAGTTACTCGGGTACAGGGGGGTACGCTGAAGCTTTCTTT.

The J gene is TRBJ2-3, the V gene TRBV27; D may be TRBD2 (5 bases). The V end lost 6 bases, the J end lost 0 bases, and 13 bases lay between the germline ends. The germline V gene has CDR1 MNHEY and CDR2 SMNVEV (reference sequence). This CDR3 region has 15 residues. CDR3: CASRSFRTSTDTQYF. CDR3 in DNA: TGTGCCAGCAGGTCGTTCAGGACTAGCACAGATACGCAGTATTTT.

The chain links TRBV4-3 to TRBJ2-3; perhaps TRBD1 as D (6 bases). The CDR3 is 17 residues long. V gave up 2 bases and J gave up 0 bases, with 15 bases separating them. Germline values: CDR1 LGHNA, CDR2 YSLEER. Here the CDR3 reads CASSQTGIPMSTDTQYF. The CDR3 DNA follows: TGCGCCAGCAGCCAAACAGGGATCCCAATGAGCACAGATACGCAGTATTTT.

The genes are TRBV5-1 and TRBJ2-7, with TRBD1 matching over 7 bases. CDR1 and CDR2 (germline): SGHRS, YFSETQ. There are 14 residues in the CDR3. The V and J ends lost 4 bases and 5 bases, in that order; junction bases with no gene match: 9. The CDR3 DNA is TGCGCCAGCAGCCCCGGGACAGCCCTCGACGAGCAGTACTTC. Protein product: CASSPGTALDEQYF. The full variable domain, in which reference TRBV5-1 and TRBJ2-7 provide the parts outside the CDR3, is KAGVTQTPRYLIKTRGQQVTLSCSPISGHRSVSWYQQTPGQGLQFLFEYFSETQRNKGNFPGRFSGRQFSNSRSEMNVSTLELGDSALYLCASSPGTALDEQYFGPGTRLTVT.

The genes are TRBV29-1 and TRBJ2-2, with a weak D call TRBD1 (6 bases). V lost 6 bases, J lost 0 bases, and 14 bases lay in between. The germline gives CDR1 SQVTM, CDR2 ANQGSEA. The CDR3 is made up of 15 amino acids. The CDR3 region is CSVAQGTANTGELFF. As DNA, the CDR3 is TGCAGCGTGGCTCAGGGGACCGCGAACACCGGGGAGCTGTTTTTT.

The V call is TRBV7-9, the J call TRBJ2-7; D not certain. Trimming removed 4 bases from V and 2 bases from J, with 6 bases in between. Per the germline V gene, CDR1 is SEHNR and CDR2 is FQNEAQ (reference sequence). CDR3 length: 12 amino acids. CDR3 sequence (DNA): TGTGCCAGCAGCTCTAATACCTACGAGCAGTACTTC. This encodes CASSSNTYEQYF.

The CDR3 spells CASRPGGFGNTIYF. DNA for the CDR3: TGTGCCAGCAGACCAGGGGGCTTTGGAAACACCATATATTTT. The chain has TRBV5-5 and TRBJ1-3; 8 bases are shared with TRBD1. Germline loops: CDR1 SGHKS, CDR2 YYEKEE (reference sequence). The V and J ends lost 5 bases and 3 bases, in that order; junction bases with no gene match: 4. The CDR3 has 14 residues. The full variable domain, completed using reference TRBV5-5 and TRBJ1-3, is DAGVTQSPTHLIKTRGQQVTLRCSPISGHKSVSWYQQVLGQGPQFIFQYYEKEERGRGNFPDRFSARQFPNYSSELNVNALLLGDSALYLCASRPGGFGNTIYFGEGSWLTVV.